Below, one T cell receptor (beta chain) is given with its context. Its antigen is as yet unknown. Trimming cost V 0 bases and J 5 bases, with 7 bases left between them. The CDR3 contains 13 residues. Looked up from germline, CDR1 is SGHDN and CDR2 is FVKESK. This entry comes from a study of T cell responses to AZD1222 COVID-19 vaccine. The study, taken as a whole, reports: At 160-218 and 743-854, vaccine-associated CD4 TCRs were dominant, and they spanned spike. A reported finding is that nearly half of spike-specific TCRs target unmutated variant regions.

The assay was immunoSEQ multiplex PCR, and TCRdb's table has in-frame clones only and misses some. Of over 100,000 clones in the sample, almost 85% were seen once. The source is an adult who received the MenACWY meningococcal vaccine as a control. The sample was peripheral blood, taken 28 days after the second dose of the MenACWY control vaccine. The chain has TRBV14 and TRBJ2-5; D gene ambiguous. DNA of the CDR3: TGTGCCAGCAGCCAAGAGCTAGGGGAGACCCAGTACTTC. Amino acids: CASSQELGETQYF.